This TCR beta chain originates from a study of CD8 T cells in ankylosing spondylitis. Overall study findings and caveats: Certain motif variants had earlier appeared in reactive arthritis synovial fluid and blood. The study looked at matched synovial fluid samples from ankylosing spondylitis patients. Disease-linked clones were reported to be significantly enriched there. Within ankylosing spondylitis blood, a TCR beta motif made up of several highly homologous variants appeared to be characteristic.

One entry per CDR3 protein, called by TCRdb with MiXCR from the 5' RACE reads. The sample lists about 390,000 distinct CDR3 sequences; around 24% were seen once. This clonotype was counted a few times. Its antigen is not known. Germline CDR1 is SQVTM and CDR2 is ANQGSEA. The V and J ends lost 8 bases and 4 bases, in that order; junction bases with no gene match: 10. This CDR3 spans 13 amino acids. This receptor was obtained from a male donor with ankylosing spondylitis. The specimen was blood, either unsorted or a sorted T cell fraction (not recorded which). V gene TRBV29-1 combines with J gene TRBJ2-5; 7 nucleotides line up with TRBD2. The DNA for the CDR3 is TGCAGCCACCGGGGAGGGGAAACAGAGACCCAGTACTTC. Translation gives CSHRGGETETQYF.